This entry is about one T cell receptor (beta chain). This sample was taken from a study of glioma-infiltrating T cells after dendritic cell vaccination. Libraries were prepared by immunoSEQ multiplex PCR; TCRdb keeps only in-frame clonotypes and omits some of them. Of around 67,000 clones in the sample, 81% were seen once. The germline V and J ends were trimmed by 2 bases and 3 bases, with 11 bases remaining between them. From germline, CDR1 is SGHRS and CDR2 YFSETQ. This CDR3 comprises 15 residues. The chain carries TRBV5-1 and TRBJ2-2, with a possible D match to TRBD2 (7 bases). The sample here was blood, taken before dendritic cell vaccination. This receptor was identified in a human donor with glioblastoma. The chain's CDR3 is CASSFGGLDTGELFF. In DNA form, the CDR3 reads TGCGCCAGCAGCTTCGGGGGGCTCGACACCGGGGAGCTGTTTTTT.